A selection of T cell receptor beta chains follows, all from one sample in a study of T cell changes during pregnancy in multiple sclerosis. Sequencing used immunoSEQ multiplex PCR; TCRdb keeps in-frame clones, though not all of them. Found here are around 57,000 clones, 80% to 90% of them singletons; the top ten hold about 2.3%. The sample here was peripheral blood, taken in the first trimester of pregnancy. The source of these receptors is a female donor with multiple sclerosis, enrolled in a pregnancy study. The CDR3 runs from the conserved cysteine through the conserved F or W. The D gene is left open where the match is weak. The size entry is marked missing in some rows and otherwise reads once, few, many or a size class.

>TRBJ2-1|.|once|TRBV7-2
CASSLGSELEQFF
TGTGCCAGCAGCTTAGGTAGCGAGCTAGAGCAGTTCTTC
>TRBJ1-3|TRBD1|.|TRBV10-3
CAITWDSSGNTIYF
TGTGCCATCACCTGGGACAGCTCTGGAAACACCATATATTTT
>TRBJ1-1|.|.|TRBV11-3
CASSLVSGGEAFF
TGTGCCAGCAGCTTAGTGAGCGGAGGGGAAGCTTTCTTT
>TRBJ1-5|.|.|TRBV30
CAWSVPGGNQPQHF
TGTGCCTGGAGTGTTCCGGGAGGTAATCAGCCCCAGCATTTT
>TRBJ1-2|.|.|TRBV18
CASSRPGRGYTF
TGTGCCAGCTCACGACCAGGGAGGGGCTACACCTTC
>TRBJ2-2|TRBD1|.|TRBV6-6
CASIRTGNTGELFF
TGTGCCAGCATCCGGACAGGGAACACCGGGGAGCTGTTTTTT
>TRBJ1-1|.|.|TRBV11-1
CASSLSGYGNTEAFF
TGTGCCAGCAGCTTATCGGGATACGGGAACACTGAAGCTTTCTTT
>TRBJ1-5|TRBD1|once|TRBV15
CATSKYGQGAQSNQPQHF
TGTGCCACCAGCAAATACGGACAGGGGGCGCAGAGCAATCAGCCCCAGCATTTT
>TRBJ2-7|.|.|TRBV15
CATSRDPTLTYEQYF
TGTGCCACCAGCAGAGATCCAACATTAACCTACGAGCAGTACTTC
>TRBJ2-1|.|.|TRBV4-3
CASSHLDRDYNEQFF
TGCGCCAGCAGCCACCTGGACAGAGACTACAATGAGCAGTTCTTC
>TRBJ2-4|TRBD1|.|TRBV7-9
CASSLAYRGLAKNIQYF
TGTGCCAGCAGCTTAGCTTACAGGGGTTTAGCCAAAAACATTCAGTACTTC
>TRBJ2-3|.|.|TRBV9
CASSASPTRLADTQYF
TGTGCCAGCAGCGCATCCCCGACTAGACTAGCAGATACGCAGTATTTT
>TRBJ1-1|.|.|TRBV9
CASSEGMGAWDTEAFF
TGTGCCAGCAGCGAGGGGATGGGGGCGTGGGACACTGAAGCTTTCTTT
>TRBJ2-1|TRBD2|.|TRBV7-9
CASSFFQRGALSSYNEQFF
TGTGCCAGCAGCTTCTTCCAGCGGGGGGCCCTGAGCTCCTACAATGAGCAGTTCTTC
>TRBJ1-2|TRBD1|.|TRBV7-2
CASHAAGTGVVGYTF
TGTGCCAGCCACGCAGCCGGGACAGGGGTAGTAGGCTACACCTTC
>TRBJ2-5|TRBD1|few|TRBV7-7
CASSLARTGGETQYF
TGTGCCAGCAGCTTAGCGCGGACAGGGGGGGAGACCCAGTACTTC
>TRBJ2-3|TRBD2|few|TRBV11-2
CASSREADTQYF
TGTGCCAGCAGTCGGGAGGCAGATACGCAGTATTTT
>TRBJ1-1|.|few|TRBV4-1
CASSQEGRGNTEAFF
TGCGCCAGCAGCCAAGAAGGCAGGGGGAACACTGAAGCTTTCTTT
>TRBJ2-2|.|.|TRBV19
CASRLGGGANTGELFF
TGTGCCAGTAGATTAGGGGGGGGCGCGAACACCGGGGAGCTGTTTTTT
>TRBJ2-7|TRBD1|.|TRBV18
CASRSKGQGDYEQYF
TGTGCCAGCCGAAGTAAAGGACAGGGGGATTACGAGCAGTACTTC
>TRBJ1-5|.|once|TRBV19
CASGLVAQHF
TGTGCCAGTGGCCTAGTAGCCCAGCATTTT
>TRBJ2-7|.|.|TRBV9
CASRGTDEQYF
TGTGCCAGCAGAGGGACTGACGAGCAGTACTTC
>TRBJ1-2|TRBD1|.|TRBV7-9
CASSLTGGKGGYTF
TGTGCCAGCAGCCTGACAGGGGGTAAGGGTGGCTACACCTTC
>TRBJ2-3|TRBD1|.|TRBV30
CAWSQGATDTQYF
TGTGCCTGGAGTCAGGGGGCCACAGATACGCAGTATTTT
>TRBJ1-5|TRBD1|.|TRBV7-9
CASSSITSGTESNQPQHF
TGTGCCAGCAGCTCTATTACGTCCGGGACAGAAAGCAATCAGCCCCAGCATTTT
>TRBJ2-7|TRBD2|.|TRBV5-1
CASSLDLAGGPGEQYF
TGCGCCAGCAGCTTGGACCTAGCGGGGGGGCCGGGCGAGCAGTACTTC
>TRBJ2-7|TRBD1|.|TRBV5-1
CASSRLRTGRNYEQYF
TGCGCCAGCAGCCGACTTCGGACAGGAAGAAACTACGAGCAGTACTTC
>TRBJ2-5|TRBD1|.|TRBV30
CAWSWLGRGLVETQYF
TGTGCCTGGAGTTGGTTGGGCAGGGGGCTTGTCGAGACCCAGTACTTC
>TRBJ2-7|TRBD2|.|TRBV11-2
CASSLGPTGGTYEQYF
TGTGCCAGCAGCTTAGGGCCAACGGGAGGGACCTACGAGCAGTACTTC
>TRBJ2-1|TRBD2|.|TRBV14
CASSRWTSGRAYNEQFF
TGTGCCAGCAGCCGATGGACTAGCGGGAGGGCCTACAATGAGCAGTTCTTC
>TRBJ2-4|.|.|TRBV5-1
CASSAGRTLDIQYF
TGCGCCAGCAGCGCGGGACGGACTTTGGACATTCAGTACTTC
>TRBJ2-1|.|few|TRBV14
CASSQATVYNEQFF
TGTGCCAGCAGCCAGGCCACAGTATACAATGAGCAGTTCTTC
>TRBJ2-7|TRBD2|once|TRBV5-4
CASRGGAGDTYEQYF
TGTGCCAGCCGCGGGGGGGCGGGTGACACTTACGAGCAGTACTTC
>TRBJ2-7|.|.|TRBV5-4
CASSLGRVTEQYF
TGTGCCAGCAGCTTGGGCAGGGTAACCGAGCAGTACTTC
>TRBJ2-5|TRBD1|.|TRBV2
CASSGGQGAETQYF
TGTGCCAGCAGTGGGGGACAGGGCGCGGAGACCCAGTACTTC
>TRBJ2-1|.|.|TRBV9
CASSVGGSGGPPYNEQFF
TGTGCCAGCAGCGTAGGGGGATCAGGGGGGCCCCCGTACAATGAGCAGTTCTTC
>TRBJ1-2|.|few|TRBV19
CASSAGQSIYGYTF
TGTGCCAGTAGTGCCGGACAGTCTATCTATGGCTACACCTTC
>TRBJ2-7|TRBD2|.|TRBV6-6
CASRALAGGSHEQYF
TGTGCCAGCAGGGCCCTAGCGGGGGGTTCCCACGAGCAGTACTTC
>TRBJ2-7|TRBD1|.|TRBV10-3
CAIRHTGGREQYF
TGTGCCATCAGGCATACAGGGGGCCGCGAGCAGTACTTC
>TRBJ1-1|.|.|TRBV5-1
CASSAQSEAFF
TGCGCCAGCAGCGCACAGTCGGAAGCTTTCTTT
>TRBJ1-2|TRBD1|.|TRBV19
CASSIGQGDGYTF
TGTGCCAGTAGTATCGGGCAGGGGGATGGCTACACCTTC
>TRBJ1-2|TRBD1|.|TRBV11-1
CASRPRPTGGYGYTF
TGTGCCAGCAGACCAAGGCCTACAGGGGGCTATGGCTACACCTTC
>TRBJ1-1|TRBD1|.|TRBV5-4
CASRTGGGHASEAFF
TGTGCCAGCAGAACAGGGGGGGGACATGCGTCTGAAGCTTTCTTT
>TRBJ2-6|.|.|TRBV28
CASSFLGLLSGANVLTF
TGTGCCAGCAGTTTTTTGGGCCTGCTCTCTGGGGCCAACGTCCTGACTTTC
>TRBJ2-7|.|.|TRBV7-9
CASSPARSSYEQYF
TGTGCCAGCAGCCCCGCCAGAAGCTCCTACGAGCAGTACTTC
>TRBJ1-4|.|.|TRBV4-2
CASSQDTGTPSEKLFF
TGTGCCAGCAGCCAAGATACTGGGACACCTAGTGAAAAACTGTTTTTT
>TRBJ1-2|.|.|TRBV19
CASTLGRAGYTF
TGTGCCAGTACCCTAGGGCGGGCCGGCTACACCTTC
>TRBJ1-3|.|few|TRBV6-5
CASSYSEAGSGNTIYF
TGTGCCAGCAGTTATTCGGAGGCGGGCTCTGGAAACACCATATATTTT
>TRBJ1-2|TRBD1|.|TRBV30
CAWITGGYGYTF
TGTGCCTGGATAACAGGGGGCTATGGCTACACCTTC
>TRBJ2-5|TRBD2|.|TRBV11-2
CASSLAHPGAGGRETQYF
TGTGCCAGCAGCTTAGCCCACCCAGGGGCGGGGGGGCGGGAGACCCAGTACTTC
>TRBJ2-4|TRBD1|.|TRBV19
CASSAGTGQGIQYF
TGTGCCAGTAGTGCCGGGACAGGTCAAGGAATTCAGTACTTC
>TRBJ1-1|.|once|TRBV5-6
CASSLGGEGNTEAFF
TGTGCCAGCAGCTTGGGGGGGGAGGGGAACACTGAAGCTTTCTTT
>TRBJ2-3|.|once|TRBV18
CASSLSMAGQLSDTQYF
TGTGCCAGCTCACTCTCTATGGCGGGACAGTTATCCGATACGCAGTATTTT
>TRBJ2-7|.|.|TRBV7-6
CASSLTNDEQYF
TGTGCCAGCAGCTTAACAAATGACGAGCAGTACTTC
>TRBJ2-7|TRBD1|.|TRBV9
CASSVDRVHEQYF
TGTGCCAGCAGCGTCGACAGGGTGCACGAGCAGTACTTC